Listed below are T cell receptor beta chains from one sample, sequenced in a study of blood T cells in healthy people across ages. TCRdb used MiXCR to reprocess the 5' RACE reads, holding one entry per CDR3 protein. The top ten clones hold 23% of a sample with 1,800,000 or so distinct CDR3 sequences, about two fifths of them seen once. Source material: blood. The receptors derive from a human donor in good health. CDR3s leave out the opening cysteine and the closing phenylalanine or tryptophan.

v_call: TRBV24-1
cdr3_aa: ATSEYRTGVNNEQF

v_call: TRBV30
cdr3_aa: ASGPGASSNQPQH

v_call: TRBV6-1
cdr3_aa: ASSELAEAKNIQY

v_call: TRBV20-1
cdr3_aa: SAKMDSDNEQF

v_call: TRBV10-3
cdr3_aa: AISESRDRGTYEQY

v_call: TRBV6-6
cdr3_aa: ASSTTGQGVEKLF

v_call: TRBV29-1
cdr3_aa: STTDPMWEAF

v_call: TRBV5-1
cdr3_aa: ASSPYSGGDYNEQF

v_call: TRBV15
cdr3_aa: ATNPGRETQY

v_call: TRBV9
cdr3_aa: ASSPEQGEHEKLF

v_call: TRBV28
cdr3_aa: ASSKGQGYSPLH

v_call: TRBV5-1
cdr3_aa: ASSLDRLRGVTPETQY

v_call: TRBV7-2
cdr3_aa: ASSRGQLNTDTQY

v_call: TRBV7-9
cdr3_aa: ASSQGQVSYNEQF

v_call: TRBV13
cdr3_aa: ASSSRNRATYEQY

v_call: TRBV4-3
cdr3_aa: ASSQDRGYETQY

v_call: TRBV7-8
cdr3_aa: ASSSTRDRANDEQF

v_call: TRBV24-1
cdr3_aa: ATEGGGQHTDTQY

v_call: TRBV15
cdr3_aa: ATRRTVSYEQY

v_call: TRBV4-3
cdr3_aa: ASSQAMGGLAGGFSYNEQF

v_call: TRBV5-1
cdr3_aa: ASSAGRLKNQPQH

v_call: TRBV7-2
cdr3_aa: ASSRRAENEKLF

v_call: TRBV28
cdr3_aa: ASSLYWTGIGNEQF

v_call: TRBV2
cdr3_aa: ASAGTGQRETQY

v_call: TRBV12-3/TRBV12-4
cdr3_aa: ASSWRVDTEAF

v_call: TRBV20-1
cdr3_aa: SANRGNYEQY

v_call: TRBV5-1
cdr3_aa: ASSSTVRLGYT

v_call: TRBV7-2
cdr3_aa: ASSLGHTKGTQY

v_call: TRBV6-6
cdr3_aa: ASGGLLAKNIRY

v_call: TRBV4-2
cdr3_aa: ASSQLSDVRLSTDTQY

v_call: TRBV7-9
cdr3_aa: ASSETEGYNYGYT

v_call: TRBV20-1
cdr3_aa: SARDRATSGAEETQY

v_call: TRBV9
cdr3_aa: ASSLPLAGGPNEQF